Presented here are 7 T cell receptor beta chains from one specimen sequenced in a study of cytomegalovirus exposure and HLA in healthy donors. Researchers ran the PCR with 60 Vbeta and 13 Jbeta primers. TCRdb's copy holds only in-frame clones and misses some; the assay was immunoSEQ multiplex PCR. The sample shows roughly 190,000 clones, roughly 8.7% of them seen only once. The sequencing input was PBMCs. The origin of the receptors is a woman aged 25-40 years in good health and CMV-seropositive.

This chain joins TRBV6-1 and TRBJ2-5; tentatively, D is TRBD2 (5 bases). This CDR3 has 13 residues. The V end lost 3 bases, the J end lost 8 bases, and 13 bases lay between the germline ends. The V gene's germline CDR1 is MNHNS and CDR2 SASEGT. This chain's CDR3 is CASSDSDRTTQYF. DNA for the CDR3: TGTGCCAGCAGTGACTCGGACCGGACTACCCAGTACTTC.

A few counts support this clone. The J gene is TRBJ1-3, the V gene TRBV7-8, with D unclear. V gave up 8 bases and J gave up 9 bases, with 20 bases separating them. CDR1 SGHVS and CDR2 FQNEAQ come from the germline V gene. CDR3 length: 14 residues. The DNA for the CDR3 is TGTGCCAGCGTATCTACGGCCTCGGAGGGCACCATATATTTT. It specifies CASVSTASEGTIYF.

The chain joins TRBV5-1 to TRBJ2-2, with TRBD1 matching 7 bases. There are 15 residues in the CDR3. Germline V CDR1 and CDR2: SGHRS, YFSETQ. V dropped 0 bases and J dropped 5; count of bases not matched to a gene: 4. This chain's CDR3 is CASSLGGGETGELFF. The CDR3 bases are TGCGCCAGCAGCTTGGGAGGGGGCGAAACCGGGGAGCTGTTTTTT. The variable domain in full, completed from reference TRBV5-1 and TRBJ2-2, reads KAGVTQTPRYLIKTRGQQVTLSCSPISGHRSVSWYQQTPGQGLQFLFEYFSETQRNKGNFPGRFSGRQFSNSRSEMNVSTLELGDSALYLCASSLGGGETGELFFGEGSRLTVL.

By share, this clone counts as medium-sized. The chain recombines TRBV4-1 with TRBJ2-6; D perhaps matches TRBD2 (6 bases). This CDR3 comprises 19 residues. Trimming cost V 2 bases and J 2 bases, with 19 bases left between them. Germline CDR1 is MGHRA and CDR2 is YSYEKL. This CDR3 is CASSQRRGGEGPGANVLTF. CDR3 bases: TGCGCCAGCAGCCAACGCCGGGGAGGTGAAGGGCCTGGGGCCAACGTCCTGACTTTC.

The chain employs TRBV19 and TRBJ2-5; 8 positions match TRBD2. The CDR3 is 14 amino acids. Trimming removed 6 bases from V and 1 base from J; junction bases left unmatched: 4. In germline, CDR1 is LNHDA, CDR2 SQIVND (reference sequence). CDR3 bases: TGTGCCAGTAGCCAACTAGCGGTCCAAGAGACCCAGTACTTC. It encodes CASSQLAVQETQYF.

The chain recombines TRBV2 with TRBJ2-7; 10 bases match TRBD2. CDR3 size: 14 residues. The trim removed 4 bases at V and 2 bases at J, leaving 2 bases unmatched. Germline values: CDR1 SNHLY, CDR2 FYNNEI. The CDR3 region is CASSVSGRAYEQYF. Here the CDR3 DNA reads TGTGCCAGCAGTGTGAGCGGGAGGGCCTACGAGCAGTACTTC.

The chain's CDR3 is CASSLEEIAAQFF. CDR3 nucleotide sequence: TGTGCCAGCAGCTTAGAAGAAATAGCGGCCCAGTTCTTC. The chain employs TRBV7-2 and TRBJ2-1; the D gene is possibly TRBD2 (6 bases). This CDR3 comprises 13 residues. Germline V gene data show CDR1 as SGHTA and CDR2 as FQGNSA. Trimming left V 1 base short and J 13 bases short, with 14 bases between.